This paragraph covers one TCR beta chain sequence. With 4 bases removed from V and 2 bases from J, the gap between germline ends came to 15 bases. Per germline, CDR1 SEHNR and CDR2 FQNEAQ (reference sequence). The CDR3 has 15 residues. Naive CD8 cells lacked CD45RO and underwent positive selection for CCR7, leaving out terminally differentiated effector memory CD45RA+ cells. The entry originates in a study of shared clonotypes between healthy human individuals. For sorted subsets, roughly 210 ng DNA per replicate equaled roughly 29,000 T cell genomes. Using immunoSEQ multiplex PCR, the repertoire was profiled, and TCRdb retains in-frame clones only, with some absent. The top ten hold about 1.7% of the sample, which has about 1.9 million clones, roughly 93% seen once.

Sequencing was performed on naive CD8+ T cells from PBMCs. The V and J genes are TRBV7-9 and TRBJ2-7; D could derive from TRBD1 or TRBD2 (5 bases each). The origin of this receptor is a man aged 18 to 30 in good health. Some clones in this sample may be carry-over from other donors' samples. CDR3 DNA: TGTGCCAGCAGCTGGTGGGACGACTACCCCTACGAGCAGTACTTC. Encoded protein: CASSWWDDYPYEQYF.